This TCR beta chain appears in the sequencing data of a study of tissue T cells after allogeneic stem cell transplantation. This clone appeared a few times. Its antigen is unknown. Median post-mortem interval was roughly 9.5 hours for GI, liver, skin and lymphoid tissues. Germline loops: CDR1 SGDLS, CDR2 YYNGEE. V was shortened by 0 bases and J by 7 bases, with 8 bases between the two germline ends. The CDR3 has 14 amino acids. Notes on the study in general: Tissue-detected TCR repertoire was only partly captured by blood and spleen T cells. Anatomically similar tissues had similar TCR repertoires within each patient.

Assay used: immunoSEQ multiplex PCR; TCRdb lists only in-frame clones, some missing. The repertoire holds a few thousand clones, with roughly three quarters as singletons. The J gene is TRBJ1-6, the V gene TRBV9; D is perhaps TRBD1 (5 bases). This TCR was recovered from a female donor at least 60 years old with lung cancer. The source was tissue from the colon, collected at autopsy. CDR3 coding DNA: TGTGCCAGCAGCGTAGAGGCAGGGAATTCACCCCTCCACTTT. This translates into CASSVEAGNSPLHF.